These 25 T cell receptor beta chains came from one sample sequenced in a study of CD8+CD57+ T cells in acquired aplastic anemia. Patients included in sequencing had previously demonstrated CD8+CD57+ cell expansion by flow cytometry. Both TCR beta VDJ combination and CDR3 sequence profiling were carried out. Genomic DNA was the template for this profiling. TCRdb used MiXCR to reprocess the reads, holding one entry per CDR3 protein. The repertoire holds 150,000 to 180,000 distinct CDR3 sequences, with approximately 52% as singletons. Material: sorted CD4+, CD8+, or CD8+CD57+ T cells (not recorded which) from PBMCs. These receptors were obtained from a human donor with aplastic anemia.

About this clonotype itself: A much larger clone lies a single base off, so this may be a read error. The chain joins TRBV4-2 to TRBJ1-5; D call uncertain. CDR1 is LGHNA, CDR2 YNFKEQ, per germline. The CDR3 runs to 16 residues. The CDR3: CARSQEARVGNQPQHF. The DNA for the CDR3 is TGTGCCCGCAGCCAAGAAGCTCGGGTAGGCAATCAGCCCCAGCATTTT.

The genes are TRBV15 and TRBJ2-3; D is possibly TRBD2 (6 bases). This CDR3 has 14 amino acids. Germline CDR1 reads LNHNV; CDR2 reads YYDKDF (reference sequence). V was trimmed by 6 bases and J by 0 bases, leaving 10 bases between them. The CDR3 DNA follows: TGTGCCACCAGGTGGGGGGAGAGCACAGATACGCAGTATTTT. It is translated as CATRWGESTDTQYF.

This clonotype occurred once. This could be a read error, since a much larger clone is one nucleotide away. Given the absence of the conserved phenylalanine or tryptophan at the CDR3 end, a read error is likely. The chain couples TRBV4-3 to TRBJ2-1; 16 bases agree with TRBD2. Germline CDR1 and CDR2: LGHNA and YSLEER. The CDR3 contains 15 residues. The V segment lost 4 bases and the J segment 10 bases; nucleotides outside the gene matches: 4. The CDR3 nucleotides are TGCGCCAGCAGCCTAGGGACTAGCGGGGGGGCCGAGCAGTTCCTC. Protein product: CASSLGTSGGAEQFL.

This chain connects TRBV20-1 to TRBJ2-3; 8 nucleotides line up with TRBD2. The V segment lost 6 bases and the J segment 3 bases; nucleotides outside the gene matches: 8. Germline CDR1 reads DFQATT; CDR2 reads SNEGSKA (reference sequence). The CDR3 spans 14 residues. This CDR3 is CSAGGGRSTDTQYF. The DNA of the CDR3 is TGCAGTGCCGGGGGGGGGCGTAGTACAGATACGCAGTATTTT.

This clonotype was found many times. The rearrangement links TRBV27 to TRBJ1-5; D call uncertain. The CDR3 has 13 amino acids. Germline CDR1 MNHEY, CDR2 SMNVEV (reference sequence). Trimming removed 2 bases from V and 8 bases from J, with 10 bases in between. The CDR3 DNA reads TGTGCCAGCAGTTTAGGTCCATGGGAGCCCCAGCATTTT. Protein product: CASSLGPWEPQHF.

This chain joins TRBV29-1 and TRBJ2-1; maybe TRBD2 (5 bases). CDR3 length: 13 amino acids. The germline V gene encodes CDR1 SQVTM and CDR2 ANQGSEA. With 5 bases removed from V and 2 bases from J, the gap between germline ends came to 10 bases. CDR3 in amino acids: CSVLEGTYNEQFF. DNA of the CDR3: TGCAGCGTTTTAGAGGGAACCTACAATGAGCAGTTCTTC.

This chain links TRBV10-3 with TRBJ2-7, with 10 bases lining up with TRBD1. Germline V gives CDR1 ENHRY, CDR2 SYGVKD. The V segment lost 8 bases and the J segment 3 bases; nucleotides outside the gene matches: 4. This CDR3 comprises 13 residues. This CDR3 is CAILGDRGYEQYF. As DNA, the CDR3 is TGTGCCATCTTGGGGGACAGGGGCTACGAGCAGTACTTC.

About this clonotype: An end of the junction does not agree with germline; a read error may underlie this. The chain joins TRBV15 to TRBJ2-7; 10 bases are a match to TRBD1. The CDR3 has 16 amino acids. The germline V gene has CDR1 LNHNV and CDR2 YYDKDF (reference sequence). The CDR3 DNA reads as TGTGCCAGCAGCTTGGTCGCGGGGGACAGGGGCTACGAGCAGTACTTC. This translates into CASSLVAGDRGYEQYF.

This clonotype was seen ten or more times. For the CDR3, the DNA is TGCGCCAGCAGCCCCCAGACACGCGCGGAGCTGTTTTTT. Amino acid sequence: CASSPQTRAELFF. The chain joins TRBV4-3 to TRBJ2-2; D unresolved. The CDR3 runs 13 residues. V dropped 4 bases and J dropped 10 bases, with 13 bases sitting between them. The germline CDR1 and CDR2 sequences are LGHNA and YSLEER.

The chain carries TRBV19 and TRBJ2-1; a weak D match, TRBD2 (6 bases). CDR1 is LNHDA and CDR2 is SQIVND in the germline V gene (reference sequence). The CDR3 is 13 residues long. Trimming stripped 6 bases from V and 7 bases from J, with 13 bases between. The CDR3 sequence: CASSPDYPNEQFF. The CDR3 DNA sequence: TGTGCCAGTAGCCCGGACTACCCGAATGAGCAGTTCTTC.

This clonotype has just a few counts. The chain recombines TRBV25-1 with TRBJ2-7; 7 nucleotides align to TRBD1. Germline CDR1 reads MGHDK; CDR2 reads SYGVNS. J gave up 3 bases and V 5 bases, and 7 bases lay outside the gene matches. The CDR3 extends over 14 amino acids. This CDR3 reads CASSRPGQSYEQYF. The CDR3 DNA is TGTGCCAGCAGTCGACCGGGACAGAGCTACGAGCAGTACTTC.

This clonotype has a count of ten or more. This chain joins TRBV25-1 and TRBJ2-7; 9 nucleotides match TRBD1. The CDR3 contains 19 residues. The V segment lost 6 bases and the J segment 3 bases; nucleotides outside the gene matches: 21. The germline gives CDR1 MGHDK, CDR2 SYGVNS. The CDR3 nucleotides are TGTGCCAGCAGACCCCCGTGGGGACAGGGTGATGAGGCCCGCTACGAGCAGTACTTC. It translates to CASRPPWGQGDEARYEQYF.

This clonotype was counted ten times or more. Being one base from a much bigger clone, this may be a read error. The chain links TRBV10-3 to TRBJ2-7; 7 positions agree with TRBD1. V lost 5 bases and J lost 4; bases outside the gene matches: 5. The CDR3 is made up of 13 amino acids. CDR1 and CDR2 (germline): ENHRY, SYGVKD. In nucleotides, the CDR3 is TGTGCCATCAGTAGGCAGGGGGATTACGAGCAGTACTTC. Translating gives CAISRQGDYEQYF.

Notes on this clonotype: A much larger clone sits a single nucleotide away, making a read error possible. V is TRBV12-3 or TRBV12-4 and J is TRBJ1-5; D uncertain. The CDR3 sequence is 12 residues long. V shed 0 bases and J shed 7 bases, with 4 bases lying between them. The CDR3 region is CASSLAQQPQHF. The CDR3 nucleotides are TGTGCCAGCAGTTTAGCCCAGCAGCCCCAGCATTTT.

The chain uses TRBV7-2 and TRBJ2-7, with TRBD1 identical over 10 bases. The CDR3 runs 14 residues. The junction had 7 bases not matched to a gene; V was cut back by 5 bases and J by 6 bases. The germline V gene has CDR1 SGHTA and CDR2 FQGNSA. CDR3 sequence (DNA): TGTGCCAGCAGCCTCGGGGACAGGGGTTCCGAGCAGTACTTC. This translates into CASSLGDRGSEQYF.

For this clonotype: It may be a read error: a sequence one base away is much more abundant. The chain uses TRBV12-3 or TRBV12-4 and TRBJ2-1; no definite D call. This CDR3 has 13 amino acids. Trimming removed 4 bases from V and 7 bases from J, with 11 bases in between. The CDR3 protein is CASSSYWYNEQFF. The CDR3 nucleotides read TGTGCCAGCAGTTCGTACTGGTATAATGAGCAGTTCTTC.

V usage is TRBV10-2 and J usage is TRBJ2-3; D unresolved. The CDR3 is made up of 14 amino acids. Per germline, CDR1 WSHSY and CDR2 SAAADI. Trimming shortened V by 3 bases and J by 3 bases, and 10 bases separated the two germline ends. The CDR3 reads CASSDGALTDTQYF. In nucleotides, the CDR3 is TGCGCCAGCAGTGATGGAGCCCTAACAGATACGCAGTATTTT.

This clonotype has ten or more counts. A junction end diverges from the germline sequence, so it may reflect a read error. In DNA form, the CDR3 reads TGTGCTAGCAGCTTAGCCCACACGGGTTTGCAGTTCTTC. This gives the protein CASSLAHTGLQFF. This sequence joins TRBV7-7 and TRBJ2-1; D is ambiguous. There are 13 residues in the CDR3. Germline V gene lookup returns CDR1 SSHAT and CDR2 FNYEAQ (reference sequence).

This clonotype was observed a handful of times. The chain is built from TRBV6-5 and TRBJ1-1; no reliable D call. The CDR3 covers 14 residues. Germline V lookup: CDR1 MNHEY, CDR2 SVGAGI. V was trimmed by 2 bases and J by 4 bases, leaving 11 bases between them. The CDR3 DNA sequence: TGTGCCAGCAGTTACAGGCGAGGACGCACTGAAGCTTTCTTT. Translating gives CASSYRRGRTEAFF.

Of note for this clonotype: This may be a read error, as it is one base from a much larger clone. J is TRBJ2-3 and V is TRBV4-1, with D perhaps TRBD1 or TRBD2 (5 bases each). The CDR3 is made up of 15 amino acids. CDR1 MGHRA and CDR2 YSYEKL come from the germline V gene. In DNA, the CDR3 is TGCGCCAGCAGCCAAGACTGGGGGAGCACAGGTACGCAGTATTTT. This codes for CASSQDWGSTGTQYF.

As for this clonotype: A read error may explain this, as a much larger clone is one base away. The rearrangement joins TRBV6-5 to TRBJ1-6; D unclear. Between the trimmed V and J ends, which lost 4 bases and 7 bases, there was a span of 20 bases. Germline V gives CDR1 MNHEY, CDR2 SVGAGI. This CDR3 has 17 residues. CDR3 residues: CASSCSLESRPNSPLHF. In DNA, the CDR3 is TGTGCCAGCAGTTGCTCGTTGGAGTCGAGACCAAATTCACCCCTCCACTTT.

This clonotype was detected ten times or more. The V gene is TRBV11-1, the J gene TRBJ2-1; TRBD1 aligns across 9 bases. J was trimmed by 4 bases and V by 4 bases; bases with no gene match: 5. Per the germline V gene, CDR1 is SGHAT and CDR2 is FQDESV (reference sequence). The CDR3 length is 15 residues. As DNA, the CDR3 is TGTGCCAGCAGCTCCGGGACAGGGCAGTACAATGAGCAGTTCTTC. Translated, it gives CASSSGTGQYNEQFF.

The V and J genes are TRBV5-6 and TRBJ1-5, with TRBD1 matching 8 bases. CDR3 length: 16 residues. V lost 1 base and J lost 4; bases outside the gene matches: 7. Germline values: CDR1 SGHDT, CDR2 YYEEEE. Here the CDR3 DNA reads TGTGCCAGCAGCTTGCCCCGGACAGGGAGAAATCAGCCCCAGCATTTT. Its protein product is CASSLPRTGRNQPQHF.

The chain links TRBV7-8 to TRBJ2-1; unclear D gene. The V gene lost 1 base and the J gene lost 9 bases, with 10 bases spanning the gap. Germline V gene lookup returns CDR1 SGHVS and CDR2 FQNEAQ. The CDR3 sequence is 13 residues long. The CDR3 protein is CASSLGTSSEQFF. The CDR3, as DNA: TGTGCCAGCAGCTTAGGTACGAGTAGTGAGCAGTTCTTC.

This clonotype was counted at least ten times. The chain recombines TRBV7-9 with TRBJ2-2; 11 bases match TRBD1. The V gene end was trimmed by 5 bases and the J gene end by 3 bases; junction bases not matched to a gene: 2. The length of the CDR3 is 15 residues. In germline, CDR1 is SEHNR, CDR2 FQNEAQ (reference sequence). The CDR3 nucleotides read TGTGCCAGCAGCCCGGGACAGGGGGACACCGGGGAGCTGTTTTTT. This gives the protein CASSPGQGDTGELFF. The full variable domain, rest sourced from reference TRBV7-9 and TRBJ2-2, is DTGVSQNPRHKITKRGQNVTFRCDPISEHNRLYWYRQTLGQGPEFLTYFQNEAQLEKSRLLSDRFSAERPKGSFSTLEIQRTEQGDSAMYLCASSPGQGDTGELFFGEGSRLTVL.